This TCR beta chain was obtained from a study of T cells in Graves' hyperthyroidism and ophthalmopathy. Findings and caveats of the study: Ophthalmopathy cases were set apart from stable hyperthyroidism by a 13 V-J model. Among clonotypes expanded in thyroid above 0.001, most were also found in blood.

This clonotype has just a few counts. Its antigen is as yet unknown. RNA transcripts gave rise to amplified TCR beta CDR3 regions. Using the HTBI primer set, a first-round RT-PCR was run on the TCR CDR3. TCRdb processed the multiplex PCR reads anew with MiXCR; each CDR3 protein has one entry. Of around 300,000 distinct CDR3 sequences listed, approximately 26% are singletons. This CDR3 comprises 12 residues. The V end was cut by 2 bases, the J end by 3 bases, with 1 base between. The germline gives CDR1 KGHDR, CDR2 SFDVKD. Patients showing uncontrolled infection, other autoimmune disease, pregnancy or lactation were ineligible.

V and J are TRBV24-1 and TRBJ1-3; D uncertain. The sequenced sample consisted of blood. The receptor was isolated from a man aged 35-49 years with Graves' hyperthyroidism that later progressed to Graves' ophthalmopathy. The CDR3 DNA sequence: TGTGCCACCAGTGATTATGGAAACACCATATATTTT. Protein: CATSDYGNTIYF.